The 15 T cell receptor beta chains reported below all come from one sample, sequenced in a study of OX40 agonist ivuxolimab in advanced cancers. Method: immunoSEQ multiplex PCR; TCRdb's copy keeps in-frame clones and lacks some. The sample yields 70,000 to 85,000 clones, approximately 90% seen once. The source material was CD4+ or CD8+ T cells sorted from blood, sampled in a trial of the OX40 agonist ivuxolimab. These receptors originate from an adult with an advanced solid tumor such as melanoma, head and neck, liver or kidney cancer.

The V call is TRBV14, the J call TRBJ2-1, with TRBD2 identical over 11 bases. Germline CDR1 and CDR2: SGHDN and FVKESK. The CDR3 loop spans 18 amino acids. V shed 2 bases and J 0 bases; nucleotides not matched to a gene: 6. The CDR3 nucleotides read TGTGCCAGCAGCCAATCTAGCGGGGGGTTTAGCTCCTACAATGAGCAGTTCTTC. Translation: CASSQSSGGFSSYNEQFF.

V gene TRBV5-1 combines with J gene TRBJ2-2, with unresolved D. This CDR3 has 16 residues. V shed 2 bases and J shed 6 bases, with 17 bases lying between them. Germline CDR1 and CDR2: SGHRS and YFSETQ. In nucleotides, the CDR3 is TGCGCCAGCAGCTTAAGAGATTCTAAGCTCGCCGGGGAGCTGTTTTTT. Amino acids: CASSLRDSKLAGELFF.

The chain links TRBV6-1 to TRBJ2-5; tentatively, D is TRBD1 or TRBD2 (5 bases each). Germline assignment: CDR1 MNHNS and CDR2 SASEGT. V was clipped by 7 bases and J by 0 bases, with 15 bases between them. The CDR3 has 15 residues. CDR3 sequence reads: CASTPYGGDQETQYF. The CDR3 nucleotides are TGTGCCAGCACCCCCTATGGGGGAGACCAAGAGACCCAGTACTTC.

This clone was observed a single time. The genes are TRBV4-2 and TRBJ2-5; D is unresolved. Deletions cut 4 bases from V and 3 bases from J, with 9 bases between. CDR3 length equals 13 residues. Germline V gene data show CDR1 as LGHNA and CDR2 as YNFKEQ. The CDR3 is CASSPDTEETQYF. CDR3 nucleotide sequence: TGTGCCAGCAGCCCCGACACTGAAGAGACCCAGTACTTC.

V and J are TRBV19 and TRBJ2-7, with unresolved D. Trimming took 5 bases from V and 0 from J, leaving 11 bases between them. CDR3 size: 14 residues. Germline CDR1 LNHDA, CDR2 SQIVND (reference sequence). CDR3 sequence: CASSVQTLSYEQYF. The CDR3 nucleotides read TGTGCCAGTAGTGTACAGACTCTCTCCTACGAGCAGTACTTC.

This clone has just one count. This chain uses TRBV7-8 with TRBJ2-5; 8 bases map to TRBD2. The germline gives CDR1 SGHVS, CDR2 FQNEAQ. The CDR3 has 14 amino acids. Losses at the gene ends were 2 bases for V and 5 bases for J; bases not matched to a gene: 4. The CDR3 protein is CASSLSGGPETQYF. As DNA, the CDR3 is TGTGCCAGCAGCTTATCGGGGGGGCCGGAGACCCAGTACTTC.

This chain connects TRBV7-6 to TRBJ2-2, with 8 nucleotides matching TRBD2. CDR1 is SGHVS, CDR2 FNYEAQ, per germline. This CDR3 comprises 16 residues. Unmatched junction bases numbered 7, after V lost 4 bases and J lost 3 bases. The CDR3 loop is CASSSTGGRYTGELFF. CDR3 nucleotide sequence: TGTGCCAGCAGCTCTACGGGGGGGCGGTACACCGGGGAGCTGTTTTTT.

This chain joins TRBV7-9 and TRBJ1-1; the D gene is possibly TRBD1 (5 bases). Germline CDR1 and CDR2: SEHNR and FQNEAQ (reference sequence). The V end lost 1 base, the J end lost 3 bases, and 9 bases lay between the germline ends. The CDR3 spans 14 residues. The CDR3 sequence is CASSLGVGDTEAFF. In nucleotides, the CDR3 is TGTGCCAGCAGCTTAGGTGTGGGGGACACTGAAGCTTTCTTT.

V is TRBV28 and J is TRBJ2-5; 7 nucleotides align to TRBD2. There are 16 residues in the CDR3. Germline CDR1 reads MDHEN; CDR2 reads SYDVKM. The ends lost 6 bases at V and 4 bases at J; junction bases unmatched: 14. CDR3 sequence: CASSLIGTTEAETQYF. As DNA, the CDR3 is TGTGCCAGCAGCTTAATAGGGACTACCGAGGCAGAGACCCAGTACTTC. Based on the CDR3 plus reference TRBV28 and TRBJ2-5, the full variable domain is DVKVTQSSRYLVKRTGEKVFLECVQDMDHENMFWYRQDPGLGLRLIYFSYDVKMKEKGDIPEGYSVSREKKERFSLILESASTNQTSMYLCASSLIGTTEAETQYFGPGTRLLVL.

The chain uses TRBV5-1 and TRBJ2-3, with TRBD2 matching over 12 bases. CDR3 size: 16 residues. V trimming: 0 bases; J trimming: 5 bases; junction bases outside the gene matches: 4. Germline V gene sequence: CDR1 SGHRS, CDR2 YFSETQ. The CDR3 spells CASSLVATSGRDTQYF. CDR3 coding DNA: TGCGCCAGCAGCTTGGTAGCGACTAGCGGGAGAGATACGCAGTATTTT. The full variable domain, in which reference TRBV5-1 and TRBJ2-3 provide the parts outside the CDR3, is KAGVTQTPRYLIKTRGQQVTLSCSPISGHRSVSWYQQTPGQGLQFLFEYFSETQRNKGNFPGRFSGRQFSNSRSEMNVSTLELGDSALYLCASSLVATSGRDTQYFGPGTRLTVL.

The chain joins TRBV5-1 to TRBJ1-3; TRBD1 is a possible D gene (5 bases). The CDR3 contains 17 residues. Trimming stripped 0 bases from V and 0 bases from J, with 13 bases between. Germline values: CDR1 SGHRS, CDR2 YFSETQ. Here the CDR3 reads CASSLAGGAASGNTIYF. As DNA, the CDR3 is TGCGCCAGCAGCTTGGCGGGGGGAGCGGCCTCTGGAAACACCATATATTTT.

J is TRBJ1-2 and V is TRBV18, with a weak D call TRBD1 (5 bases). The CDR3 runs to 15 residues. Looked up from germline, CDR1 is KGHSH and CDR2 is LQKENI. The ends were cut back, 0 bases at V and 4 bases at J, with 12 bases in the middle. This CDR3 reads CASSPPEVGGYGYTF. CDR3 nucleotide sequence: TGTGCCAGCTCACCACCGGAGGTGGGGGGCTATGGCTACACCTTC.

The chain joins TRBV28 to TRBJ2-7; 9 bases line up with TRBD1. V shed 2 bases, J shed 2 bases, and the junction held 7 bases outside the gene matches. This CDR3 is 16 amino acids long. Germline-derived CDR1 and CDR2 are MDHEN and SYDVKM. The CDR3 DNA reads TGTGCCAGCAGTTTACCGCCGGGACAGGGTACCTACGAGCAGTACTTC. This gives the protein CASSLPPGQGTYEQYF. The complete variable domain, with remaining parts taken from reference TRBV28 and TRBJ2-7, reads DVKVTQSSRYLVKRTGEKVFLECVQDMDHENMFWYRQDPGLGLRLIYFSYDVKMKEKGDIPEGYSVSREKKERFSLILESASTNQTSMYLCASSLPPGQGTYEQYFGPGTRLTVT.

The J gene is TRBJ1-1, the V gene TRBV15; possibly TRBD1 for D (6 bases). Trimming pared 1 base from V and 4 bases from J, leaving 13 bases between. This CDR3 comprises 15 residues. Germline V gene data show CDR1 as LNHNV and CDR2 as YYDKDF (reference sequence). CDR3 residues: CATSRVTGWGTEAFF. DNA of the CDR3: TGTGCCACCAGCAGAGTAACAGGGTGGGGCACTGAAGCTTTCTTT.

The CDR3 here is CASSFRGDRGRNTIYF. The CDR3 region has the DNA TGTGCCAGCAGTTTCAGGGGGGACAGGGGCAGAAACACCATATATTTT. This rearrangement joins TRBV28 to TRBJ1-3, with 10 positions matching TRBD1. The CDR3 runs to 16 residues. Unmatched junction bases numbered 7, after V lost 3 bases and J lost 5 bases. Germline-derived CDR1 and CDR2 are MDHEN and SYDVKM.